The next 28 T cell receptor beta chains were all read from a single sample in a study of OX40 agonist ivuxolimab in advanced cancers. The data were produced by immunoSEQ multiplex PCR, yet TCRdb's version contains in-frame clones alone and is incomplete. Of tens of thousands of clones in the sample, roughly 88% are singletons; the top ten hold just over 35%. Sequencing was performed on CD4+ or CD8+ T cells sorted from blood, taken in a trial of the OX40 agonist ivuxolimab. These TCRs come from an adult with an advanced solid tumor such as melanoma, head and neck, liver or kidney cancer.

This chain links TRBV4-1 with TRBJ1-4, with a tentative D call TRBD1 (6 bases). The germline gives CDR1 MGHRA, CDR2 YSYEKL. V gave up 0 bases and J gave up 5 bases, with 13 bases separating them. This CDR3 region has 16 residues. This chain's CDR3 is CASSQEGEGGNEKLFF. For the CDR3, the DNA is TGCGCCAGCAGCCAAGAAGGGGAAGGGGGGAATGAAAAACTGTTTTTT.

In its sample, this clone was seen a few times. The chain couples TRBV4-3 to TRBJ2-1; D remains unclear. Germline loops: CDR1 LGHNA, CDR2 YSLEER. There are 13 residues in the CDR3. V was cut by 4 bases and J by 5 bases, with 9 bases left in between. CDR3 DNA sequence: TGCGCCAGCAGCCTTTCTACAAACAATGAGCAGTTCTTC. Translating it yields CASSLSTNNEQFF.

This sequence joins TRBV7-9 and TRBJ1-1; TRBD1 might be the D (6 bases). Germline V gene sequence: CDR1 SEHNR, CDR2 FQNEAQ (reference sequence). V lost 6 bases, J lost 6 bases, and 11 bases lay in between. There are 12 residues in the CDR3. CDR3 nucleotides: TGTGCCAGCAGTGACAGGTTCCCTGAAGCTTTCTTT. Protein sequence: CASSDRFPEAFF.

This rearrangement joins TRBV4-3 to TRBJ2-3, with D possibly matching TRBD2 (5 bases). Germline V gene data show CDR1 as LGHNA and CDR2 as YSLEER. Trimming shortened V by 0 bases and J by 2 bases, and 12 bases separated the two germline ends. The CDR3 has 16 residues. CDR3 residues: CASSQEGSDLTDTQYF. CDR3 sequence (DNA): TGCGCCAGCAGCCAAGAAGGTAGCGACCTCACAGATACGCAGTATTTT.

Comment on this clone: One end of the junction is discordant with germline, which a read error may explain. V is TRBV25-1 and J is TRBJ1-5, with a possible D match to TRBD1 (5 bases). Germline loops: CDR1 MGHDK, CDR2 SYGVNS. The CDR3 totals 14 residues. The CDR3 region is CAIIRSGPNQPHHF. Here the CDR3 DNA reads TGTGCCATCATTAGATCAGGGCCCAATCAGCCCCATCATTTT. The whole variable domain, remainder taken from reference TRBV25-1 and TRBJ1-5, is EADIYQTPRYLVIGTGKKITLECSQTMGHDKMYWYQQDPGMELHLIHYSYGVNSTEKGDLSSESTVSRIRTEHFPLTLESARPSHTSQYLCAIIRSGPNQPHHFGDGTRLSIL.

The chain recombines TRBV4-3 with TRBJ2-2; 7 nucleotides match TRBD1. Germline assignment: CDR1 LGHNA and CDR2 YSLEER. V was clipped by 0 bases and J by 6 bases; unmatched bases: 22. The CDR3 runs 21 residues. The CDR3 reads CASSQEGDRVDFFAPPGELFF. CDR3 bases: TGCGCCAGCAGCCAAGAGGGAGACAGGGTCGATTTTTTTGCCCCTCCCGGGGAGCTGTTTTTT.

A single count supports this clone. The J gene is TRBJ2-5, the V gene TRBV13, with 10 bases lining up with TRBD2. The CDR3 is 15 amino acids. The ends lost 5 bases at V and 2 bases at J; junction bases unmatched: 5. The germline CDR1 and CDR2 sequences are PRHDT and FYEKMQ (reference sequence). Written as DNA, the CDR3 is TGTGCCAGCAGCAAGACTAGCGGGCTGCAAGAGACCCAGTACTTC. It yields the protein CASSKTSGLQETQYF.

The gene calls are TRBV11-2 and TRBJ2-5, with 8 bases fitting TRBD1. The J call may be wrong; the DNA end is better matched by TRBJ2-7. This CDR3 has 15 residues. Germline CDR1 SGHAT, CDR2 FQNNGV. The CDR3 nucleotides read TGTGCCAGCAGCTTCGGACAGGGAGTGTTACGCGAGCAGTACTTC. It codes for CASSFGQGVLREQYF.

This chain joins TRBV7-9 and TRBJ1-2; 8 nucleotides agree with TRBD1. Germline V lookup: CDR1 SEHNR, CDR2 FQNEAQ (reference sequence). The CDR3 spans 13 residues. J was trimmed by 7 bases and V by 1 base; bases with no gene match: 2. The CDR3 is CASSLGQGLGYTF. CDR3 coding DNA: TGTGCCAGCAGCTTAGGACAGGGGCTTGGCTACACCTTC. Variable domain in full (rest from reference TRBV7-9 and TRBJ1-2): DTGVSQNPRHKITKRGQNVTFRCDPISEHNRLYWYRQTLGQGPEFLTYFQNEAQLEKSRLLSDRFSAERPKGSFSTLEIQRTEQGDSAMYLCASSLGQGLGYTFGSGTRLTVV.

The chain recombines TRBV9 with TRBJ2-2; D remains unclear. With 0 bases removed from V and 7 bases from J, the gap between germline ends came to 4 bases. CDR1 and CDR2 from the germline V gene are SGDLS and YYNGEE. There are 12 residues in the CDR3. The CDR3 here is CASSVGNGELFF. CDR3 sequence (DNA): TGTGCCAGCAGCGTAGGGAACGGGGAGCTGTTTTTT. The complete variable domain, with remaining parts taken from reference TRBV9 and TRBJ2-2, reads DSGVTQTPKHLITATGQRVTLRCSPRSGDLSVYWYQQSLDQGLQFLIQYYNGEERAKGNILERFSAQQFPDLHSELNLSSLELGDSALYFCASSVGNGELFFGEGSRLTVL.

This chain joins TRBV27 and TRBJ2-1, with D tentatively TRBD2 (6 bases). Per the germline V gene, CDR1 is MNHEY and CDR2 is SMNVEV (reference sequence). The CDR3 contains 14 residues. V was pared by 5 bases and J by 6 bases, with 14 bases between. CDR3 loop: CASSDGSWGNEQFF. DNA of the CDR3: TGTGCCAGCAGTGACGGGAGTTGGGGCAATGAGCAGTTCTTC.

The CDR3 region is CASSSGTSGSDTQYF. CDR3 DNA sequence: TGTGCCAGCAGTAGTGGGACTAGCGGATCAGATACGCAGTATTTT. The chain combines TRBV27 with TRBJ2-3, with TRBD2 matching over 11 bases. This CDR3 is built from 15 residues. CDR1 MNHEY and CDR2 SMNVEV come from the germline V gene (reference sequence). With V trimmed by 5 bases and J by 4 bases, 5 bases remained unmatched.

The rearrangement joins TRBV7-9 to TRBJ1-2; 12 bases match TRBD1. This CDR3 comprises 15 residues. CDR1 and CDR2 from the germline V gene are SEHNR and FQNEAQ (reference sequence). V shed 0 bases, J shed 8 bases, and the junction held 4 bases outside the gene matches. This CDR3 reads CASSLAGTGGGGYTF. CDR3 nucleotide sequence: TGTGCCAGCAGCTTAGCGGGGACAGGGGGCGGCGGCTACACCTTC.

This clone is categorized as medium-sized (0.01 to 0.1%). Other DNA sequences within the sample encode an identical CDR3. The V gene is TRBV4-2, the J gene TRBJ1-1, with D unresolved. The V gene's germline CDR1 is LGHNA and CDR2 YNFKEQ. Between the trimmed V and J ends, which lost 4 bases and 2 bases, there was a span of 11 bases. CDR3 size: 14 residues. CDR3 sequence (DNA): TGTGCCAGCAGCCGTACCGGCACAAACACTGAAGCTTTCTTT. Translated: CASSRTGTNTEAFF.

The rearrangement links TRBV6-5 to TRBJ1-2, with D tentatively TRBD1 (6 bases). This CDR3 is 14 amino acids long. The germline gives CDR1 MNHEY, CDR2 SVGAGI. Trimming took off 4 bases at V and 3 bases at J, with 12 bases between the two ends. CDR3 DNA: TGTGCCAGCAGTTTAGAGGGACACCACTATGGCTACACCTTC. It yields the protein CASSLEGHHYGYTF.

This chain joins TRBV4-2 and TRBJ1-5; perhaps TRBD1 as D (6 bases). CDR3 size: 16 residues. Per germline, CDR1 LGHNA and CDR2 YNFKEQ. Trimming stripped 0 bases from V and 1 base from J, with 10 bases between. The CDR3 DNA sequence: TGTGCCAGCAGCCAAGATCCGGGGGCGAGCAATCAGCCCCAGCATTTT. Protein sequence: CASSQDPGASNQPQHF.

This clone occurred once. The chain employs TRBV27 and TRBJ1-1; TRBD1 might be the D (5 bases). CDR1 is MNHEY and CDR2 is SMNVEV in the germline V gene (reference sequence). The CDR3 is 13 residues long. The germline V and J ends were trimmed by 5 bases and 5 bases, with 12 bases remaining between them. For the CDR3, the DNA is TGTGCCAGCAGTCCAGGGTTGTTGACTGAAGCTTTCTTT. Translating it yields CASSPGLLTEAFF.

This chain uses TRBV7-9 with TRBJ2-2; D possibly uses TRBD1 or TRBD2 (6 bases each). The CDR3 has 16 residues. V lost 3 bases and J 3 bases, leaving 14 bases between the germline ends. Per germline, CDR1 SEHNR and CDR2 FQNEAQ (reference sequence). CDR3 in amino acids: CASSFRGGRDTGELFF. The DNA for the CDR3 is TGTGCCAGCAGCTTTCGTGGGGGGCGAGACACCGGGGAGCTGTTTTTT.

The chain is built from TRBV7-6 and TRBJ2-3; 16 nucleotides line up with TRBD2. The CDR3 covers 18 residues. Trimming removed 6 bases from V and 3 bases from J; junction bases left unmatched: 9. The germline V gene has CDR1 SGHVS and CDR2 FNYEAQ. CDR3 protein: CASRPGLAGGPDTDTQYF. CDR3 DNA: TGTGCCAGCAGACCGGGACTAGCGGGGGGGCCAGATACAGATACGCAGTATTTT.

The genes are TRBV7-6 and TRBJ1-2; 7 bases agree with TRBD1. V lost 6 bases to trimming and J lost 4 bases; unmatched junction nucleotides: 11. This CDR3 contains 15 residues. Germline V CDR1 and CDR2: SGHVS, FNYEAQ. CDR3 nucleotide sequence: TGTGCCAGCAGTCCCCTCGGGACAGATCTCTATGGCTACACCTTC. This codes for CASSPLGTDLYGYTF. The full variable domain, rest sourced from reference TRBV7-6 and TRBJ1-2, is GAGVSQSPRYKVTKRGQDVALRCDPISGHVSLYWYRQALGQGPEFLTYFNYEAQQDKSGLPNDRFSAERPEGSISTLTIQRTEQRDSAMYRCASSPLGTDLYGYTFGSGTRLTVV.

CDR3 region: CASSYSFGDEKLFF. The CDR3, as DNA: TGTGCCAGCAGTTACTCCTTCGGCGATGAAAAACTGTTTTTT. The chain is built from TRBV6-5 and TRBJ1-4; D gene ambiguous. CDR3 size: 14 residues. Germline loops: CDR1 MNHEY, CDR2 SVGAGI. The V end was cut by 0 bases, the J end by 6 bases, with 8 bases between.

The genes are TRBV27 and TRBJ2-5; D not certain. Trimming left V 2 bases short and J 5 bases short, with 12 bases between. Germline CDR1 and CDR2: MNHEY and SMNVEV (reference sequence). CDR3 length: 14 amino acids. The CDR3 region has the DNA TGTGCCAGCAGTTTACGACCAGTAGGGGAGACCCAGTACTTC. This gives the protein CASSLRPVGETQYF.

The V call is TRBV7-8, the J call TRBJ1-1, with 10 bases identical to TRBD1. After removal of 5 bases from V and 2 bases from J, the junction contained 14 bases not matched to a gene. CDR3 size: 18 residues. Germline V gene lookup returns CDR1 SGHVS and CDR2 FQNEAQ. CDR3: CASSNPGQGLVDNTEAFF. CDR3 DNA: TGTGCCAGCAGCAATCCGGGACAGGGGCTAGTGGATAACACTGAAGCTTTCTTT.

The chain joins TRBV19 to TRBJ1-1; TRBD1 matches at 7 bases. The CDR3 is 14 amino acids. Per germline, CDR1 LNHDA and CDR2 SQIVND (reference sequence). V lost 5 bases and J lost 4; bases outside the gene matches: 7. The CDR3 loop reads CASSPTGAGTEAFF. The DNA for the CDR3 is TGTGCCAGTAGTCCCACAGGGGCGGGCACTGAAGCTTTCTTT.

For the CDR3, the DNA is TGTGCCAGCAGTTACGGGGAATTACAAGAGACCCAGTACTTC. This codes for CASSYGELQETQYF. The chain has TRBV6-5 and TRBJ2-5; D gene unclear. Trimming removed 2 bases from V and 2 bases from J, with 9 bases in between. Germline lookup yields CDR1 MNHEY and CDR2 SVGAGI. The CDR3 is made up of 14 amino acids.

The CDR3 sequence: CASSLTNYGYTF. The CDR3, as DNA: TGTGCCAGCAGCTTGACCAACTATGGCTACACCTTC. The gene calls are TRBV5-6 and TRBJ1-2; D uncertain. Trimming took 1 base from V and 2 from J, leaving 3 bases between them. This CDR3 has 12 amino acids. Per germline, CDR1 SGHDT and CDR2 YYEEEE.

The chain joins TRBV4-1 to TRBJ1-1, with D uncertain. Trimming stripped 0 bases from V and 3 bases from J, with 8 bases between. Germline assignment: CDR1 MGHRA and CDR2 YSYEKL. The length of the CDR3 is 14 residues. The CDR3 spells CASSQDDRYTEAFF. The CDR3 coding sequence is TGCGCCAGCAGCCAAGATGATAGGTACACTGAAGCTTTCTTT.

The chain carries TRBV27 and TRBJ1-1; no clear D. The CDR3 sequence is 12 residues long. From germline, CDR1 is MNHEY and CDR2 SMNVEV (reference sequence). Trimming took 4 bases from V and 1 from J, leaving 4 bases between them. CDR3 coding DNA: TGTGCCAGCAGTTCAAGGAACACTGAAGCTTTCTTT. Its translation is CASSSRNTEAFF.